This TCR beta chain emerged from a study of blood T cell repertoires in COVID-19. Looking at the study overall: Some COVID-19 samples were acute and others convalescent; all came from the United States, Italy and Spain.

Trimming removed 8 bases from V and 6 bases from J, with 17 bases in between. Germline V gives CDR1 MNHEY, CDR2 SVGAGI. This CDR3 is built from 14 residues. As originally analysed: By means of reference gene primer amplification, nucleated cell counts were estimated. Sequenced by immunoSEQ multiplex PCR; TCRdb stores in-frame clones only, minus some. V, J and clone size were drawn from that table, and D and trimming were deduced from the DNA. The top ten clones hold about 20% of a sample with about 200,000 clones, about 84% of them seen once. The receptor was isolated from a person aged 70 to 80 with COVID-19, enrolled during active disease. The sample taken for sequencing was peripheral blood. The rearrangement uses TRBV6-5 and TRBJ1-5; D is undetermined. The CDR3 sequence: CASEGFGFGQPQHF. The DNA for the CDR3 is TGTGCCAGCGAGGGTTTTGGTTTTGGTCAGCCCCAGCATTTT.